This T cell receptor beta chain was sequenced for a study of control samples from healthy donors and cancer patients. V lost 0 bases to trimming and J lost 2 bases, with 5 bases between them. The CDR3 totals 13 residues. Germline V gene lookup returns CDR1 SGDLS and CDR2 YYNGEE. The table came from immunoSEQ multiplex PCR; TCRdb's copy has only in-frame clones and leaves some out. The data show over 100,000 clones, over 85% seen once. V is TRBV9 and J is TRBJ2-5; no clear D gene. The sequence was obtained from a man aged 18-30 years in good health. Material: blood. The CDR3 is CASSVDLQETQYF. CDR3 coding DNA: TGTGCCAGCAGCGTAGATCTTCAAGAGACCCAGTACTTC.